Described below is a single T cell receptor (beta chain) sequence and its context. A junction boundary mismatches the germline segment, possibly from a read error. This entry is derived from a study of blood T cells in healthy people across ages. About the research overall: Template switching retrieved approximately one barcoded beta molecule for each two T cells.

Germline CDR1 is MNHEY and CDR2 is SMNVEV (reference sequence). This CDR3 is 15 amino acids long. Together with a sample-barcoded 5' primer, a J-beta primer mix was included in a second PCR lasting about 7 to 11 cycles. TCRdb independently ran MiXCR on the 5' RACE reads; one entry per CDR3 protein. There are about 1 million distinct CDR3 sequences in the sample; less than 50% occur only once, and approximately 17% lies in the top ten. Sample donors were healthy Caucasian individuals that came from Russia, aged about 6 to 95. This TCR came from a woman aged 55 to 70 in good health. This sequence joins TRBV27 and TRBJ2-3; TRBD2 matches at 8 bases. The specimen sequenced was blood. CDR3 protein: CASKPAGESTDTPYF. The CDR3 nucleotides read TGTGCCAGCAAACCAGCGGGAGAAAGCACAGATACGCCGTATTTT.